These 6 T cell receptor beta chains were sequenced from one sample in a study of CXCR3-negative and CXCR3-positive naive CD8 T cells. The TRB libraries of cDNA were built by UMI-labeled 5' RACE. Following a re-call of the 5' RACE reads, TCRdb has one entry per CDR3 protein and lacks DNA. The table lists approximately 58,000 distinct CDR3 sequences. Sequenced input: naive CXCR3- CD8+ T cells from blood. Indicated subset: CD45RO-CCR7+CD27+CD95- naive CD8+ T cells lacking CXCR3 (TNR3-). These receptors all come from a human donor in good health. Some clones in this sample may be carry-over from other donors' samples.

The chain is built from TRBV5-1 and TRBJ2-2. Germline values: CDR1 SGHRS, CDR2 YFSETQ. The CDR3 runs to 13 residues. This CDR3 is CASSYANTGELFF.

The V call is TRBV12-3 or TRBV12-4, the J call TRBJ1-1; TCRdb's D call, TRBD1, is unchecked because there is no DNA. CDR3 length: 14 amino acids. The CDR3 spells CASSSGPLNTEASF.

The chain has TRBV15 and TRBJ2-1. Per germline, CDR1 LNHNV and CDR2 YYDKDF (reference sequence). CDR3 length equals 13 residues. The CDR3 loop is CATSRGPNNEQFF.

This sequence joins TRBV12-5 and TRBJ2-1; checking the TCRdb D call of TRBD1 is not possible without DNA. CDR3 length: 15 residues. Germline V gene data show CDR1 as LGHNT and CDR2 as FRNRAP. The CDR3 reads CASGFIGTGNNEQFF.

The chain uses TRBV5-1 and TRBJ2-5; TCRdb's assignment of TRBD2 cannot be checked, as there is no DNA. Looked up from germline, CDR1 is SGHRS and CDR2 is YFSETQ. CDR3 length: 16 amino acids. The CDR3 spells CASSLPGLAGEETQYF.

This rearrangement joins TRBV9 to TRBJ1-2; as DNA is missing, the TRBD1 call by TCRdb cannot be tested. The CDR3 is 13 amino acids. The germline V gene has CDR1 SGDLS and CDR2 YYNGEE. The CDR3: CASSLSPGEGYTF.